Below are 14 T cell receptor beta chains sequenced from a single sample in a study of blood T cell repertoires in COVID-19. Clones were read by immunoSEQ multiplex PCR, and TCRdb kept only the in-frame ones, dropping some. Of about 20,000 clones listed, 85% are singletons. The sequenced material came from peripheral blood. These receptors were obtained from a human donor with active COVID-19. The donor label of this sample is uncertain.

As DNA, the CDR3 is TGTGCCAGCAGCCAAGGGCATGCGGGAGCCCAAGAGACCCAGTACTTC. Translated: CASSQGHAGAQETQYF. The chain couples TRBV3-1 (or the pseudogene TRBV3-2) to TRBJ2-5, with 7 bases that match TRBD2. Per germline, CDR1 LGHDT and CDR2 YNNKEL (reference sequence). Trimming took 1 base from V and 1 from J; bases not matched to a gene: 6. The CDR3 is made up of 16 amino acids.

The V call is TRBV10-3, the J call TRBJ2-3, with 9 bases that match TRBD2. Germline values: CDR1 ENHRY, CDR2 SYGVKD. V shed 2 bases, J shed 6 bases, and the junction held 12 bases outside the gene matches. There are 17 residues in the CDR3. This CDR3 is CAISETKPGLAFDTQYF. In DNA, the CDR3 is TGTGCCATCAGTGAGACAAAGCCGGGACTAGCTTTTGATACGCAGTATTTT.

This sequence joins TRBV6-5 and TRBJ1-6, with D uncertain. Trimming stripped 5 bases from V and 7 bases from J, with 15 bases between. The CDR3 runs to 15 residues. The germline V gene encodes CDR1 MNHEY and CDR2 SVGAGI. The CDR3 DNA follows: TGTGCCAGCAGTACGAAATGGAGAGGGAATTCACCCCTCCACTTT. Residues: CASSTKWRGNSPLHF.

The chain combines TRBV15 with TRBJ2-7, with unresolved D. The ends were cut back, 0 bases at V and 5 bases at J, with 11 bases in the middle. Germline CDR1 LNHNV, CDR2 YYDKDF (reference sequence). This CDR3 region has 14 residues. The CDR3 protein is CATSRDGFADEQYF. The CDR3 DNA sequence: TGTGCCACCAGCAGAGACGGGTTCGCGGACGAGCAGTACTTC.

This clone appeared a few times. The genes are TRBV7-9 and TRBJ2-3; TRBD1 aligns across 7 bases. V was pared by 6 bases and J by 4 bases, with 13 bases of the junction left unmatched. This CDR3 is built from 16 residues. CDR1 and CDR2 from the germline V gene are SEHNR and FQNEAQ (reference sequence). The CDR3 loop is CASSDPRGRVADTQYF. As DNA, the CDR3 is TGTGCCAGCAGTGACCCGAGGGGGCGGGTGGCAGATACGCAGTATTTT.

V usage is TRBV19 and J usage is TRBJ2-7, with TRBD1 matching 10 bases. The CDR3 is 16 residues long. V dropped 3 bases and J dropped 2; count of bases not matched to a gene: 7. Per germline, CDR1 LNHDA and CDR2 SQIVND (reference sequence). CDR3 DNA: TGTGCCAGTAGTATCAATTCCGGGACAGGGGCCTACGAGCAGTACTTC. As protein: CASSINSGTGAYEQYF.

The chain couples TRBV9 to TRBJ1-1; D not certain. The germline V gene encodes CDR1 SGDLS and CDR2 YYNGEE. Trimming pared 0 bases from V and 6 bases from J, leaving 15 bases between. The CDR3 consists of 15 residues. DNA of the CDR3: TGTGCCAGCAGCGTAGCCACTGCGCTTAAGCCTGAAGCTTTCTTT. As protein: CASSVATALKPEAFF.

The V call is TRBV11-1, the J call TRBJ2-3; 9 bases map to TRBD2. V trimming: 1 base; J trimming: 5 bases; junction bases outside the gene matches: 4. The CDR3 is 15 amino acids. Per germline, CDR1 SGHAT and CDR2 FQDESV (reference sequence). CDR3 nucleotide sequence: TGTGCCAGCAGCTTAGATAGCGGGGGCCGAGATACGCAGTATTTT. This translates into CASSLDSGGRDTQYF.

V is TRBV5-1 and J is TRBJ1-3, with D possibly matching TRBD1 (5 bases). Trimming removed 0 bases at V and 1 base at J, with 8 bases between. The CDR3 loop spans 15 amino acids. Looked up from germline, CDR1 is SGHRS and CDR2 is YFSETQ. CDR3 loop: CASSLGGGSGNTIYF. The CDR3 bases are TGCGCCAGCAGCTTGGGCGGGGGATCTGGAAACACCATATATTTT.

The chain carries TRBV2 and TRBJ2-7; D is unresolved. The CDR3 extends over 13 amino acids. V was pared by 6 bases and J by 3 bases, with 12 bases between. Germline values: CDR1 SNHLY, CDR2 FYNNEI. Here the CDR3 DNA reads TGTGCCAGCAGCACCGACTCGTACTACGAGCAGTACTTC. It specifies CASSTDSYYEQYF.

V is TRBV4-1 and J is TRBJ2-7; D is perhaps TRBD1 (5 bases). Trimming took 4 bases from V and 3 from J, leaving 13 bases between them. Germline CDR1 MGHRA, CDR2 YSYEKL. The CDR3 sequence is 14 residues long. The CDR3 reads CASSPTSGNYEQYF. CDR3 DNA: TGCGCCAGCAGCCCAACCTCAGGGAACTACGAGCAGTACTTC.

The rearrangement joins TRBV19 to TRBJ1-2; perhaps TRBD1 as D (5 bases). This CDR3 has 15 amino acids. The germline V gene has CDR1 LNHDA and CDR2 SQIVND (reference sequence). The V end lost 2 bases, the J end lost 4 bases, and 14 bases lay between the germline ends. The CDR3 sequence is CASSISPDSFYGYTF. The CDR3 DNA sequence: TGTGCCAGTAGTATAAGCCCCGACAGCTTCTATGGCTACACCTTC.

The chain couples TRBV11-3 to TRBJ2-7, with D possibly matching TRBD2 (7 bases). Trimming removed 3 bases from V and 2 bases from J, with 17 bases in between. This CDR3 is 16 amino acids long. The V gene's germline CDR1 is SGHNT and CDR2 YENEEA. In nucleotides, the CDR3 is TGTGCCAGCAGCTTCTGGGAGGGGGGCGAAACCTACGAGCAGTACTTC. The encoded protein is CASSFWEGGETYEQYF.

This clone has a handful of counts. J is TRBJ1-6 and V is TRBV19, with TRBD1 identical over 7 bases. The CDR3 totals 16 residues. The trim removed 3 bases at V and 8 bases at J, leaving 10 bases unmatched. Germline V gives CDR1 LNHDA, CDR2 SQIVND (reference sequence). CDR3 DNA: TGTGCCAGTAGTATCGGGACAGACAGCCCCTATTCACCCCTCCACTTT. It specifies CASSIGTDSPYSPLHF.